These 2 T cell receptor beta chains were all obtained from the same sample, sequenced in a study of T cells in Graves' hyperthyroidism and ophthalmopathy. The investigators amplified TCR beta CDR3 regions from RNA transcripts. Using the HTBI primer set, a first-round RT-PCR was run on the TCR CDR3. A single record per CDR3 protein comes from TCRdb applying MiXCR to the multiplex PCR reads. The data hold around 400,000 distinct CDR3 sequences, with around 25% observed a single time. Sequenced material: blood. Receptors originate from a man aged 45-65 years with Graves' hyperthyroidism.

With respect to this clonotype: The junction differs from germline at one of its ends, possibly a read error. The DNA of the CDR3 is TGCGCCAGCAGCCAAGAATGGCGGGGATTTAACTACAATGAGCAGTTCTTC. Amino acids: CASSQEWRGFNYNEQFF. The chain couples TRBV3-1 to TRBJ2-1; D perhaps matches TRBD2 (6 bases). CDR3 length equals 17 residues. Germline lookup yields CDR1 LGHDT and CDR2 YNNKEL (reference sequence).

Many counts were recorded for this clonotype. This chain joins TRBV11-2 and TRBJ2-1; TRBD2 matches 8 bases. The CDR3 is 15 amino acids. Trimming removed 0 bases from V and 4 bases from J; junction bases left unmatched: 2. Germline V gene data show CDR1 as SGHAT and CDR2 as FQNNGV. The DNA of the CDR3 is TGTGCCAGCAGCTTAGAAGCGGGAGATTACAATGAGCAGTTCTTC. Translation gives CASSLEAGDYNEQFF. Based on the CDR3 plus reference TRBV11-2 and TRBJ2-1, the full variable domain is EAGVAQSPRYKIIEKRQSVAFWCNPISGHATLYWYQQILGQGPKLLIQFQNNGVVDDSQLPKDRFSAERLKGVDSTLKIQPAKLEDSAVYLCASSLEAGDYNEQFFGPGTRLTVL.